The text below deals with one T cell receptor (beta chain). As yet, its antigen is unknown. The CDR3 sequence is 15 residues long. V dropped 0 bases and J dropped 10 bases, with 13 bases sitting between them. Germline values: CDR1 LNHNV, CDR2 YYDKDF (reference sequence). The entry originates in a study of Graves' ophthalmopathy and Graves' hyperthyroidism. Study-wide results and limits: Stable hyperthyroidism and ophthalmopathy were told apart by a 13-signature model, which achieved 87.88% sensitivity and around 77% specificity.

The TCR beta CDR3 regions underwent amplification from RNA transcripts. After a first-round RT-PCR with HTBI primers, a second-round multiplex PCR was run. MiXCR, applied by TCRdb to the multiplex PCR reads, yields one record per CDR3 protein. Here the sample spans 580,000 or so distinct CDR3 sequences, less than 45% being singletons. The chain links TRBV15 to TRBJ1-6; D unresolved. The sequenced material came from peripheral blood or thyroid tissue (not recorded which). The sequence derives from an adult man with Graves' hyperthyroidism. CDR3 in DNA: TGTGCCACCAGCAGAGAACTGGGTAATGGCTCACCCCTCCACTTT. Protein sequence: CATSRELGNGSPLHF.